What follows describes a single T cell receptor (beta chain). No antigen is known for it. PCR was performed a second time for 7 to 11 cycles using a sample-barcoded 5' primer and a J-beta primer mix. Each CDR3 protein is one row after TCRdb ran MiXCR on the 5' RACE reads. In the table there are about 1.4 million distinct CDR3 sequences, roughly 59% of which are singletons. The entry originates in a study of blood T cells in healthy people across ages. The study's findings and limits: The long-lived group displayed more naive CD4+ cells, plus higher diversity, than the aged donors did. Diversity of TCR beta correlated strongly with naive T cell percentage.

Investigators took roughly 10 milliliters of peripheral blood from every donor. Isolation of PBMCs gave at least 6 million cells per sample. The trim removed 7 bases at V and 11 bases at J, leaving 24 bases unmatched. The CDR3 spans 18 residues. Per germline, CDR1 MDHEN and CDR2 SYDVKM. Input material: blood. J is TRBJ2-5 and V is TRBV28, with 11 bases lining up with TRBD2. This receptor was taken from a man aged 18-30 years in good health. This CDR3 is CASTNRTSGRALWCEQYF. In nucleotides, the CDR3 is TGTGCCAGCACCAATAGAACTAGCGGGAGAGCCCTTTGGTGTGAGCAGTACTTC.